The clone carrying this T cell receptor beta chain has just a few counts. In making TCR cDNA, 5'RACE template switching added a universal primer site and UMIs to it. MiXCR was run by TCRdb on the 5' RACE reads, yielding one entry per CDR3 protein. Of nearly 350,000 distinct CDR3 sequences listed, roughly 8.6% are singletons. The data derive from a study of T cells after yellow fever vaccination. In the study overall: SMART-Seq v4 Ultra Low Input handled preparation of low-cell-number fractions.

The CDR3 loop spans 14 amino acids. V gave up 6 bases and J gave up 4 bases; unmatched junction bases: 6. CDR1 and CDR2 (germline): DFQATT, SNEGSKA (reference sequence). The clonotype originates from a man between 18 and 29 years old who received the YFV17D yellow fever vaccine. This specimen was PBMCs, taken about 49 days after the first yellow fever vaccination. The chain carries TRBV20-1 and TRBJ2-2; 9 positions agree with TRBD2. For the CDR3, the DNA is TGCAGTGCCCCGAAGCGGGGGGCCACCGGGGAGCTGTTTTTT. It encodes CSAPKRGATGELFF.